The clone carrying this T cell receptor beta chain came up many times. TCRdb re-called the reads with MiXCR, one entry per CDR3 protein. The sample carries more than 140,000 distinct CDR3 sequences, about 6.1% recorded once. The sample comes from a study of T cell repertoires in cytomegalovirus infection. Study-level information: Signatures in public TCR beta sequences pointed to both CMV infection and matching HLA type.

Trimming at V came to 8 bases and at J to 5 bases, leaving 5 bases not matched to a gene. The CDR3 consists of 13 residues. Per germline, CDR1 SGDLS and CDR2 YYNGEE. The source of this sequence is a human donor in good health (CMV status not recorded). Some clones in this sample may be carry-over from other donors' samples. The chain links TRBV9 to TRBJ2-7; 12 bases are shared with TRBD2. Material for sequencing was PBMCs. CDR3 bases: TGTGCCAGACTAGCGGGGGGTAACCACGAGCAGTACTTC. Residues: CARLAGGNHEQYF.